Given below is one T cell receptor (beta chain) in context. After extraction with the RNeasy kit, 0.5 to 1 ug of the RNA was reverse transcribed using random hexamers. One entry per CDR3 protein, called by TCRdb with MiXCR from the immunoSEQ multiplex PCR reads. The table includes 250,000 to 300,000 distinct CDR3 sequences, about 91% detected once. This entry comes from a study of CD8 T cells in Susac syndrome. The CDR3 loop spans 15 amino acids. Per germline, CDR1 LNHDA and CDR2 SQIVND (reference sequence). Trimming stripped 4 bases from V and 0 bases from J, with 10 bases between. CD8+ and CD4+ T cells circulating in blood were sequenced for TCR beta.

The chain combines TRBV19 with TRBJ2-1; D possibly uses TRBD1 or TRBD2 (5 bases each). The sequence derives from a human donor with multiple sclerosis. The sample taken for sequencing was CD8+ T cells from PBMCs. The CDR3, as DNA: TGTGCCAGTAGTACAGGGACGAGCTCCTACAATGAGCAGTTCTTC. This translates into CASSTGTSSYNEQFF.